This T cell receptor (beta chain) was sequenced during a study of early T cells in non-severe SARS-CoV-2 infection. This CDR3 is 15 amino acids long. J lost 6 bases, V lost 5 bases, and 4 bases had no gene match. Germline V gene sequence: CDR1 SGHTA, CDR2 FQGNSA. Overall study findings and caveats: Anti-spike CD8 specificities were favored by VDJdb matching, whose results missed private and CD4 specificities.

Attached unique molecular identifiers marked individual cDNA molecules. Each CDR3 protein gets one entry after TCRdb re-called the 5' RACE reads with MiXCR. The data contain 50,000 to 75,000 distinct CDR3 sequences, approximately 12% of them singletons. In this sample, this clonotype turned up many times. The antigen is unknown. The TCR comes from an adult who was a healthcare worker with PCR-confirmed SARS-CoV-2 infection or an uninfected control (not recorded which). The donor label of this sample is uncertain. The sequencing here drew on whole blood, taken at baseline. The rearrangement joins TRBV7-2 to TRBJ2-3; 14 nucleotides align to TRBD2. CDR3 residues: CASSAGLAGEDTQYF. CDR3 DNA sequence: TGTGCCAGCAGCGCGGGACTAGCGGGGGAGGATACGCAGTATTTT.